The present T cell receptor beta chain was sequenced within a study of blood T cell repertoires in COVID-19. About the study: Acute and convalescent COVID-19 specimens originated in the United States, Italy and Spain.

CDR1 LGHNA and CDR2 YSLEER come from the germline V gene. The CDR3 consists of 14 residues. Trimming at V came to 7 bases and at J to 1 base, leaving 5 bases not matched to a gene. Original methodology: Scientists estimated how many nucleated cells there were by amplifying reference gene primers. Profiled with immunoSEQ multiplex PCR; TCRdb holds only in-frame clones, not every one. Clonal size and the V and J genes are those of that table, whereas D and trimming came from the DNA. The repertoire holds 250,000 to 300,000 clones, roughly 90% seen once, with around an eighth in the top ten. The sample taken for sequencing was peripheral blood. The J gene is TRBJ1-1, the V gene TRBV4-3, with TRBD1 matching 8 bases. The receptor was isolated from an older woman with acute or convalescent COVID-19. The CDR3, as DNA: TGCGCCAGCACTCAGCAGGGGGCGAACACTGAAGCTTTCTTT. This codes for CASTQQGANTEAFF.